These T cell receptor beta chains were read from a single sample in a study of B cell selection in AIRE deficiency. Assay: immunoSEQ multiplex PCR; the TCRdb copy retains only in-frame clones and omits some. Of around 26,000 clones in the sample, roughly 90% were seen once. The specimen was CD4+CD25+ Tregs sorted from PBMCs. The receptors come from a human donor in good health. CDR3s include the opening cysteine and the closing phenylalanine or tryptophan. Fields, in order: J gene, clone size, D gene, V gene, CDR3 DNA, CDR3 protein. D genes are given only for firm matches. Expanded clones get a size class; other rows say once, few or many, or leave the size out.

j_gene: TRBJ2-3
abundance: .
d_gene: TRBD1
v_gene: TRBV7-3
CDR3nt: TGTGCCAGCAGCCCCGCCTCGACAGGGACAGATACGCAGTATTTT
CDR3aa: CASSPASTGTDTQYF

j_gene: TRBJ2-3
abundance: .
d_gene: .
v_gene: TRBV5-5
CDR3nt: TGTGCCAGCAGCTTGGAAGGGGGGCGTGGAGATACGCAGTATTTT
CDR3aa: CASSLEGGRGDTQYF

j_gene: TRBJ2-3
abundance: once
d_gene: .
v_gene: TRBV7-2
CDR3nt: TGTGCCAGCAGCTGGAGCACAGATACGCAGTATTTT
CDR3aa: CASSWSTDTQYF

j_gene: TRBJ2-3
abundance: .
d_gene: TRBD1
v_gene: TRBV19
CDR3nt: TGTGCCAGTAGTAAGCAGACAGGGGGGAAAGCAGATACGCAGTATTTT
CDR3aa: CASSKQTGGKADTQYF

j_gene: TRBJ2-3
abundance: .
d_gene: .
v_gene: TRBV20-1
CDR3nt: TGCAGTGCCCCCTCAGGGGATACGCAGTATTTT
CDR3aa: CSAPSGDTQYF

j_gene: TRBJ1-5
abundance: .
d_gene: .
v_gene: TRBV9
CDR3nt: TGTGCCAGCAGCGTAGCTCCCAGCGATCAGCCCCAGCATTTT
CDR3aa: CASSVAPSDQPQHF

j_gene: TRBJ1-4
abundance: .
d_gene: .
v_gene: TRBV7-9
CDR3nt: TGTGCCAGCAGCGCCAACGAAAAACTGTTTTTT
CDR3aa: CASSANEKLFF

j_gene: TRBJ1-4
abundance: .
d_gene: .
v_gene: TRBV9
CDR3nt: TGTGCCAGCAGCCCCGGGATAGGGGGTAATGAAAAACTGTTTTTT
CDR3aa: CASSPGIGGNEKLFF

j_gene: TRBJ2-2
abundance: .
d_gene: .
v_gene: TRBV6-1
CDR3nt: TGTGCCAGCAGTGCCTTACAGGGGAGGGCCGGGGAGCTGTTTTTT
CDR3aa: CASSALQGRAGELFF

j_gene: TRBJ2-7
abundance: .
d_gene: TRBD2
v_gene: TRBV11-1
CDR3nt: TGTGCCAGCAGCTACGGACTAGCAGTGTACGAGCAGTACTTC
CDR3aa: CASSYGLAVYEQYF

j_gene: TRBJ2-4
abundance: once
d_gene: .
v_gene: TRBV10-3
CDR3nt: TGTGCCATCAGTGAGTCGGGGGTGGAAAACATTCAGTACTTC
CDR3aa: CAISESGVENIQYF

j_gene: TRBJ1-2
abundance: .
d_gene: .
v_gene: TRBV12-5
CDR3nt: TGTGCTAGTGGTTTGTCTGACAACTATGGCTACACCTTC
CDR3aa: CASGLSDNYGYTF

j_gene: TRBJ2-7
abundance: .
d_gene: TRBD1
v_gene: TRBV7-9
CDR3nt: TGTGCCAGCACAACCCCGGACAGGGCGAAAATGGGGGAGCAGTACTTC
CDR3aa: CASTTPDRAKMGEQYF

j_gene: TRBJ2-5
abundance: .
d_gene: TRBD2
v_gene: TRBV9
CDR3nt: TGTGCCAGCAGCGAGGCTCCAGGGGGACTAGCGGGTCAAGAGACCCAGTACTTC
CDR3aa: CASSEAPGGLAGQETQYF

j_gene: TRBJ1-4
abundance: .
d_gene: .
v_gene: TRBV6-1
CDR3nt: TGTGCCAGCAGTGAAACCGTAGGCAGATCCCACGAAAAACTGTTTTTT
CDR3aa: CASSETVGRSHEKLFF

j_gene: TRBJ2-2
abundance: .
d_gene: TRBD1
v_gene: TRBV19
CDR3nt: TGTGCCAGTAGTGAGGGGGCGAGTATCGGGGAGCTGTTTTTT
CDR3aa: CASSEGASIGELFF

j_gene: TRBJ1-5
abundance: once
d_gene: TRBD1
v_gene: TRBV5-4
CDR3nt: TGTGCCAGCAATGAAAACGACAGGGGTCTAAATCAGCCCCAGCATTTT
CDR3aa: CASNENDRGLNQPQHF

j_gene: TRBJ1-4
abundance: .
d_gene: .
v_gene: TRBV5-1
CDR3nt: TGCGCCAGCAGCCCGGGACACCCGACATGGGGGACTAATGAAAAACTGTTTTTT
CDR3aa: CASSPGHPTWGTNEKLFF

j_gene: TRBJ2-2
abundance: .
d_gene: .
v_gene: TRBV14
CDR3nt: TGTGCCAGCAGCCAAGATCCCCCGACCGTCGGCGGGGAGCTGTTTTTT
CDR3aa: CASSQDPPTVGGELFF

j_gene: TRBJ1-4
abundance: .
d_gene: .
v_gene: TRBV28
CDR3nt: TGTGCCAGCACTTCAATAGGGGCCCTAAATGAAAAACTGTTTTTT
CDR3aa: CASTSIGALNEKLFF

j_gene: TRBJ1-6
abundance: .
d_gene: .
v_gene: TRBV25-1
CDR3nt: TGTGCCAGCAGTGAATCGGGAGGGTTTGATAATTCACCCCTCCACTTT
CDR3aa: CASSESGGFDNSPLHF

j_gene: TRBJ1-1
abundance: .
d_gene: .
v_gene: TRBV18
CDR3nt: TGTGCCAGCTCACCACAGAAGGACACTGAAGCTTTCTTT
CDR3aa: CASSPQKDTEAFF

j_gene: TRBJ2-7
abundance: .
d_gene: .
v_gene: TRBV27
CDR3nt: TGTGCCAGCAGTTTAAGGGGAGTCAGCTCCTACGAGCAGTACTTC
CDR3aa: CASSLRGVSSYEQYF

j_gene: TRBJ2-6
abundance: .
d_gene: TRBD2
v_gene: TRBV29-1
CDR3nt: TGCAGCGTCTTCGGGGGGGTCGGGGCCAACGTCCTGACTTTC
CDR3aa: CSVFGGVGANVLTF

j_gene: TRBJ1-4
abundance: .
d_gene: .
v_gene: TRBV2
CDR3nt: TGTGCCAGCAGTGCTTCCCCGAGCAGTGAAAAACTGTTTTTT
CDR3aa: CASSASPSSEKLFF

j_gene: TRBJ2-7
abundance: .
d_gene: .
v_gene: TRBV5-1
CDR3nt: TGCGCCAGCAGCTTGGCCGGGACAGAGCAGTACTTC
CDR3aa: CASSLAGTEQYF

j_gene: TRBJ1-4
abundance: .
d_gene: .
v_gene: TRBV5-1
CDR3nt: TGCGCCAGCAGCCCGGGACAAAACGATGTTAAGGAAAAACTGTTTTTT
CDR3aa: CASSPGQNDVKEKLFF

j_gene: TRBJ2-7
abundance: .
d_gene: .
v_gene: TRBV7-8
CDR3nt: TGTGCCAGCGGTCGGGACCGCTCCTACGAGCAGTACTTC
CDR3aa: CASGRDRSYEQYF

j_gene: TRBJ2-3
abundance: .
d_gene: TRBD2
v_gene: TRBV5-1
CDR3nt: TGCGCCAGCAGCTTGGGACGGGGGGGCACAGATACGCAGTATTTT
CDR3aa: CASSLGRGGTDTQYF

j_gene: TRBJ1-6
abundance: .
d_gene: .
v_gene: TRBV19
CDR3nt: TGTGCCAGTAGTATCACGGCGAATAATTCACCCCTCCACTTT
CDR3aa: CASSITANNSPLHF

j_gene: TRBJ1-2
abundance: .
d_gene: .
v_gene: TRBV7-9
CDR3nt: TGTGCCAGCAGCGGTGGTAACTATGGCTACACCTTC
CDR3aa: CASSGGNYGYTF

j_gene: TRBJ2-1
abundance: .
d_gene: TRBD2
v_gene: TRBV7-3
CDR3nt: TGTGCCAGCAGCTCGGCCGGGGGGGCCGGGAATGAGCAGTTCTTC
CDR3aa: CASSSAGGAGNEQFF

j_gene: TRBJ1-5
abundance: .
d_gene: .
v_gene: TRBV6-5
CDR3nt: TGTGCCAGCAGTTACTCCGGGGGGAATCAGCCCCAGCATTTT
CDR3aa: CASSYSGGNQPQHF

j_gene: TRBJ1-3
abundance: .
d_gene: TRBD1
v_gene: TRBV4-1
CDR3nt: TGCGCCAGCAGCCAAGATTTTTTAGGGACAGGGGGTAGCTCTGGAAACACCATATATTTT
CDR3aa: CASSQDFLGTGGSSGNTIYF

j_gene: TRBJ2-2
abundance: .
d_gene: .
v_gene: TRBV6-6
CDR3nt: TGTGCCAGCAGACTTCTCGGGGAGCTGTTTTTT
CDR3aa: CASRLLGELFF

j_gene: TRBJ1-1
abundance: .
d_gene: .
v_gene: TRBV9
CDR3nt: TGTGCCAGCAGCGTCAAGGGGAACACTGAAGCTTTCTTT
CDR3aa: CASSVKGNTEAFF

j_gene: TRBJ1-4
abundance: .
d_gene: .
v_gene: TRBV15
CDR3nt: TGTGCCACCAGCGAGCGCGGCTCTGCTGTGGAGGATGAAAAACTGTTTTTT
CDR3aa: CATSERGSAVEDEKLFF

j_gene: TRBJ2-5
abundance: .
d_gene: TRBD1
v_gene: TRBV5-1
CDR3nt: TGCGCCAGCAGCTTAGGGGACAGGGTTATTGGAGAGACCCAGTACTTC
CDR3aa: CASSLGDRVIGETQYF

j_gene: TRBJ1-6
abundance: .
d_gene: .
v_gene: TRBV11-2
CDR3nt: TGTGCCAGCAGCTTAGACCGGGTACCTAATTCACCCCTCCACTTT
CDR3aa: CASSLDRVPNSPLHF

j_gene: TRBJ1-3
abundance: .
d_gene: .
v_gene: TRBV7-8
CDR3nt: TGTGCCAGCAGCCCCCGGGTCCTACGCTCTGGAAACACCATATATTTT
CDR3aa: CASSPRVLRSGNTIYF

j_gene: TRBJ2-7
abundance: .
d_gene: .
v_gene: TRBV6-1
CDR3nt: TGTGCCAGCGGGGCAGTCTTCTACGAGCAGTACTTC
CDR3aa: CASGAVFYEQYF

j_gene: TRBJ2-5
abundance: .
d_gene: TRBD2
v_gene: TRBV15
CDR3nt: TGTGCCACCAGCAGAGTCCTAGCGGGGCTTGGAGAGACCCAGTACTTC
CDR3aa: CATSRVLAGLGETQYF

j_gene: TRBJ2-7
abundance: .
d_gene: TRBD1
v_gene: TRBV6-7
CDR3nt: TGTGCCAGCAGTTTGGGGACAGGGCATGTTTACGAGCAGTACTTC
CDR3aa: CASSLGTGHVYEQYF

j_gene: TRBJ1-6
abundance: .
d_gene: .
v_gene: TRBV30
CDR3nt: TGTGCCTGGAGTGATTGGCAGGGAGGCTCACCCCTCCACTTT
CDR3aa: CAWSDWQGGSPLHF

j_gene: TRBJ2-1
abundance: .
d_gene: .
v_gene: TRBV21-1
CDR3nt: TGTGCCAGCAGCAAATCTTCGGGACTAGCGAAATACAATGAGCAGTTCTTC
CDR3aa: CASSKSSGLAKYNEQFF

j_gene: TRBJ1-1
abundance: .
d_gene: .
v_gene: TRBV7-3
CDR3nt: TGTGCCAGCAGCCCCGGGGGCTCCAGGGCCAAAGCTTTCTTT
CDR3aa: CASSPGGSRAKAFF

j_gene: TRBJ1-4
abundance: .
d_gene: TRBD1
v_gene: TRBV15
CDR3nt: TGTGCCACCAGCAGTGAGGGGGCGCGGGAAAAACTGTTTTTT
CDR3aa: CATSSEGAREKLFF

j_gene: TRBJ2-2
abundance: .
d_gene: TRBD1
v_gene: TRBV18
CDR3nt: TGTGCCAGCTCACCATGGGCGCGACAGGGGGCGTCCGGGGAGCTGTTTTTT
CDR3aa: CASSPWARQGASGELFF

j_gene: TRBJ1-5
abundance: .
d_gene: .
v_gene: TRBV4-2
CDR3nt: TGTGCCAGCAGCCAGACCACCGGGACAAGTAATCAGCCCCAGCATTTT
CDR3aa: CASSQTTGTSNQPQHF

j_gene: TRBJ1-4
abundance: .
d_gene: TRBD1
v_gene: TRBV2
CDR3nt: TGTGCCAGCAATCGAAGGGGGCTGGAAGAAAAACTGTTTTTT
CDR3aa: CASNRRGLEEKLFF

j_gene: TRBJ1-1
abundance: .
d_gene: .
v_gene: TRBV18
CDR3nt: TGTGCCAGCTCACCACGGGTCGACACTGAAGCTTTCTTT
CDR3aa: CASSPRVDTEAFF

j_gene: TRBJ2-1
abundance: .
d_gene: .
v_gene: TRBV7-8
CDR3nt: TGTGCCAGCAGCTTTGCCGGTACTCCCTACAATGAGCAGTTCTTC
CDR3aa: CASSFAGTPYNEQFF

j_gene: TRBJ1-2
abundance: .
d_gene: .
v_gene: TRBV6-1
CDR3nt: TGTGCCAGCAGTGATAGGCCCCAGAATGGCTACACCTTC
CDR3aa: CASSDRPQNGYTF

j_gene: TRBJ2-7
abundance: .
d_gene: .
v_gene: TRBV6-1
CDR3nt: TGTGCCAGCAGTGTAATCCAGGGGAGCCCCTACGAGCAGTACTTC
CDR3aa: CASSVIQGSPYEQYF

j_gene: TRBJ1-1
abundance: .
d_gene: .
v_gene: TRBV7-9
CDR3nt: TGTGCCAGCAGCTCGGACACCTCCGGGAACACTGAAGCTTTCTTT
CDR3aa: CASSSDTSGNTEAFF

j_gene: TRBJ1-1
abundance: .
d_gene: .
v_gene: TRBV15
CDR3nt: TGTGCCACCAGCAGAGAATGGTGGACTGAAGCTTTCTTT
CDR3aa: CATSREWWTEAFF

j_gene: TRBJ2-2
abundance: .
d_gene: .
v_gene: TRBV5-1
CDR3nt: TGCGCCAGCAGCTTGTTGCGGCCGAACACCGGGGAGCTGTTTTTT
CDR3aa: CASSLLRPNTGELFF